This T cell receptor (beta chain) originates from a study of neurological immune-mediated disorders. Each CDR3 protein gets one entry after TCRdb re-called the 5' RACE reads with MiXCR. The repertoire holds more than 50,000 distinct CDR3 sequences, about an eighth seen once, with less than 2% in the top ten. This CDR3 is built from 16 residues. Between the trimmed V and J ends, which lost 0 bases and 0 bases, there was a span of 12 bases. CDR1 and CDR2 from the germline V gene are SEHNR and FQNEAQ (reference sequence). This clonotype was observed at least ten times. Sample: PBMCs. The clonotype originates from a man in his 60s in good health. This chain links TRBV7-9 with TRBJ2-7; the D gene is possibly TRBD1 (6 bases). CDR3 loop: CASSLARQGSSYEQYF. The CDR3 DNA sequence: TGTGCCAGCAGCTTAGCGCGGCAGGGGAGCTCCTACGAGCAGTACTTC.